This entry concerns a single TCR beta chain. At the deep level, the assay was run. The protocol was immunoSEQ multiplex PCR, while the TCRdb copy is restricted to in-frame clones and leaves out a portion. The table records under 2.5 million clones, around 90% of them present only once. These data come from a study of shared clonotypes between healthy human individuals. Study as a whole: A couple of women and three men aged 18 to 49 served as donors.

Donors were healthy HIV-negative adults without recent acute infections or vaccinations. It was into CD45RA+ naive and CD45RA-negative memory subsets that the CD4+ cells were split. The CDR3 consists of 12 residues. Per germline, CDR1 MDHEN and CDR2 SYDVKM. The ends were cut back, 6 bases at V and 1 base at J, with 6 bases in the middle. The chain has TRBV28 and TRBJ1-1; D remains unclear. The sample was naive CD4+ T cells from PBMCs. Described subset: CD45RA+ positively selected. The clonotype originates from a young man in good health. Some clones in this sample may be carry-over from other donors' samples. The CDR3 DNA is TGTGCCAGCAGCCAGAGGAACACTGAAGCTTTCTTT. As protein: CASSQRNTEAFF.